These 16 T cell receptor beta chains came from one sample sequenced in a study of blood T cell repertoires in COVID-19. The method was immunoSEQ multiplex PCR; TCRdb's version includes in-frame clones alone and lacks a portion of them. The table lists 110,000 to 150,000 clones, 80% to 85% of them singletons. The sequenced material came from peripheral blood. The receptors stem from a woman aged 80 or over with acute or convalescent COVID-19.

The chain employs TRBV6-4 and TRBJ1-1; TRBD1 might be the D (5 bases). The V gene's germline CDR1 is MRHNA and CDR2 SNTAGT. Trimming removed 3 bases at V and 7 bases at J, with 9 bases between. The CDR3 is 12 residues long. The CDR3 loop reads CASSEGGGEAFF. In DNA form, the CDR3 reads TGTGCCAGCAGTGAGGGGGGTGGTGAAGCTTTCTTT.

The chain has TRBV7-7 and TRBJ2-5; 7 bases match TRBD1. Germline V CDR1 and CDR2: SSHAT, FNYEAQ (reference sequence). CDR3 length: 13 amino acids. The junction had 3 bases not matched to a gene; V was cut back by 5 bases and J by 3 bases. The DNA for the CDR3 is TGTGCCAGCAGCCGTGACAGGGAAGAGACCCAGTACTTC. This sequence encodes CASSRDREETQYF.

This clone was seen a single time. CDR3 DNA sequence: TGCGCCAGCAGCCAAGTTTTTCCAGGACAGGCTATCTCTGGAAACACCATATATTTT. This sequence encodes CASSQVFPGQAISGNTIYF. V gene TRBV4-1 combines with J gene TRBJ1-3; 7 bases fit TRBD1. The ends lost 1 base at V and 0 bases at J; junction bases unmatched: 12. The germline CDR1 and CDR2 sequences are MGHRA and YSYEKL. This CDR3 spans 19 amino acids.

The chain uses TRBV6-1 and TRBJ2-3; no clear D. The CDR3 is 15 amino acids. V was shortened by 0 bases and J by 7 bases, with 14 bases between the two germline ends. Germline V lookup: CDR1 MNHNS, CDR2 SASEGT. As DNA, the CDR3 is TGTGCCAGCAGTGAAGCGCTAGGCCCTCCTTATACGCAGTATTTT. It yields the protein CASSEALGPPYTQYF.

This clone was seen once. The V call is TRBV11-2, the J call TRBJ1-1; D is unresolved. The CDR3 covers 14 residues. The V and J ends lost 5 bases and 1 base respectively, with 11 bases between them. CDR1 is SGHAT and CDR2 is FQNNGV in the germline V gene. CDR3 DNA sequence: TGTGCCAGCAGCCTTAATCTCTGGAACACTGAAGCTTTCTTT. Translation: CASSLNLWNTEAFF.

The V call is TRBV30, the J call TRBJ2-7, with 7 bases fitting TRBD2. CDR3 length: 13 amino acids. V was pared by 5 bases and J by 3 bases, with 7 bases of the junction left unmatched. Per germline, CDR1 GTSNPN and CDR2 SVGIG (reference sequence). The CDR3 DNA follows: TGTGCCTGGTGTTCCGGCGGGAGCTACGAGCAGTACTTC. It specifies CAWCSGGSYEQYF.

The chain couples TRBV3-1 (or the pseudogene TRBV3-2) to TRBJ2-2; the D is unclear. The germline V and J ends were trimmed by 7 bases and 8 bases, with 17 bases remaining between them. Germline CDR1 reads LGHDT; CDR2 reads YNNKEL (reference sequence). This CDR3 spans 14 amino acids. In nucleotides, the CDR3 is TGTGCCAGCACCGATTCGGGTGGCCGAGGGGAGCTGTTTTTT. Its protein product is CASTDSGGRGELFF.

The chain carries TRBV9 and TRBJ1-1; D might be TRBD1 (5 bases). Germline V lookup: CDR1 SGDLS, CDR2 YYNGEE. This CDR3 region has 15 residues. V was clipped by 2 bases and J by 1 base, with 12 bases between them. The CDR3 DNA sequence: TGTGCCAGCAGCGTCGGAGGGGAGAGGAACACTGAAGCTTTCTTT. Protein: CASSVGGERNTEAFF. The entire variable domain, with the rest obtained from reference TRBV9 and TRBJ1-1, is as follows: DSGVTQTPKHLITATGQRVTLRCSPRSGDLSVYWYQQSLDQGLQFLIQYYNGEERAKGNILERFSAQQFPDLHSELNLSSLELGDSALYFCASSVGGERNTEAFFGQGTRLTVV.

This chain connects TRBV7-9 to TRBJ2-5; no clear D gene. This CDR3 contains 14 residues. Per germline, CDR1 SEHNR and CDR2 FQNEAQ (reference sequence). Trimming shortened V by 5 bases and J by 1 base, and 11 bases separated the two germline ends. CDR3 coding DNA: TGTGCCAGCAGCCGTGCCCGAGGCCAAGAGACCCAGTACTTC. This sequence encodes CASSRARGQETQYF.

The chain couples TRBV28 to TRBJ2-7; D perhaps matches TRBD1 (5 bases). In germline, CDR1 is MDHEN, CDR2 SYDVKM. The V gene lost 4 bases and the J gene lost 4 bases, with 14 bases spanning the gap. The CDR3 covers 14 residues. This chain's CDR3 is CASSYLGARYEQYF. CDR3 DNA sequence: TGTGCCAGCAGTTACTTAGGGGCGCGATACGAGCAGTACTTC.

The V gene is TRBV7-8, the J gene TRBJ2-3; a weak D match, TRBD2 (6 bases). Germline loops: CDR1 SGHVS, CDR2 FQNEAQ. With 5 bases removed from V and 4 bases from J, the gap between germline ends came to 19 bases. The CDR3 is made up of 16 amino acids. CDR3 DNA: TGTGCCAGCAGCCCCCCGAGATGGAGGGCCCCAGATACGCAGTATTTT. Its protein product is CASSPPRWRAPDTQYF.

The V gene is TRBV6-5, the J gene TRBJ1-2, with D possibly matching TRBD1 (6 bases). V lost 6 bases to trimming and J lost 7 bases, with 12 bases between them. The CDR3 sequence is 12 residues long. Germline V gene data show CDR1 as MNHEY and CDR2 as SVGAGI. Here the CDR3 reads CASSLQGGGYTF. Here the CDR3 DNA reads TGTGCCAGCAGCCTCCAAGGGGGTGGCTACACCTTC.

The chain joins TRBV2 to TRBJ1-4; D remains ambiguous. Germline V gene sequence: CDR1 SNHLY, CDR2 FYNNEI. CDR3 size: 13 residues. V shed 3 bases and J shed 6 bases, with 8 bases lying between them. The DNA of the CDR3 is TGTGCCAGCAGTGACCCCGGGGATGAAAAACTGTTTTTT. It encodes CASSDPGDEKLFF.

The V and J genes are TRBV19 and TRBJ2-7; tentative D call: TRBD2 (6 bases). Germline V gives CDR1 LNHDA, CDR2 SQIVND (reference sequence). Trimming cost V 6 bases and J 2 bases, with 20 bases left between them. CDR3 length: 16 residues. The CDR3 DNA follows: TGTGCCAGTAGACAACATCCAGGTGGAGGGACCTACGAGCAGTACTTC. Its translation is CASRQHPGGGTYEQYF.

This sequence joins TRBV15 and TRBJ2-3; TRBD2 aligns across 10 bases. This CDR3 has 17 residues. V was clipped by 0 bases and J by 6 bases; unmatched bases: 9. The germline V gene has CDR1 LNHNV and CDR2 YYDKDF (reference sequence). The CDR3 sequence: CATSRDLGLAGVDTQYF. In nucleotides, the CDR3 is TGTGCCACCAGCAGAGATCTTGGGCTAGCGGGAGTTGATACGCAGTATTTT.

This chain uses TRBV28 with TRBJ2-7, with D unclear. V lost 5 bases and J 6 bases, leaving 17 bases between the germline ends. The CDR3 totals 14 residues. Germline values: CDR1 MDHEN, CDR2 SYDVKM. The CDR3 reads CASSIVSQPGEQYF. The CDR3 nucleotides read TGTGCCAGCAGTATTGTCAGTCAGCCGGGCGAGCAGTACTTC.